The next 11 T cell receptor beta chains were all read from a single sample in a study of blood T cell repertoires in COVID-19. Produced via immunoSEQ multiplex PCR; TCRdb's table is partial and in-frame only. The table has about 280,000 clones, approximately 86% seen once. The sample taken for sequencing was peripheral blood. These receptors were taken from a man aged 35 to 55 with active or convalescent COVID-19.

The table lists this clone with a count of one. CDR3 nucleotides: TGTGCCAGCAGCTCCCAGACAGGGGGTGCAACTAATGAAAAACTGTTTTTT. Encoded protein: CASSSQTGGATNEKLFF. J is TRBJ1-4 and V is TRBV5-6; 9 bases map to TRBD1. Germline loops: CDR1 SGHDT, CDR2 YYEEEE. CDR3 size: 17 residues. V dropped 3 bases and J dropped 0; count of bases not matched to a gene: 6. The whole variable domain, filled in from reference TRBV5-6 and TRBJ1-4, reads DAGVTQSPTHLIKTRGQQVTLRCSPKSGHDTVSWYQQALGQGPQFIFQYYEEEERQRGNFPDRFSGHQFPNYSSELNVNALLLGDSALYLCASSSQTGGATNEKLFFGSGTQLSVL.

The chain links TRBV5-1 to TRBJ2-5, with D perhaps matching TRBD2 (6 bases). This CDR3 is 18 amino acids long. The germline V and J ends were trimmed by 4 bases and 3 bases, with 25 bases remaining between them. Germline assignment: CDR1 SGHRS and CDR2 YFSETQ. In DNA form, the CDR3 reads TGCGCCAGCAGCGGGAGGTCCCAGCAGCGAGGAGTTAAAGAGACCCAGTACTTC. Translating it yields CASSGRSQQRGVKETQYF.

This clone showed up just a few times. The CDR3 sequence: CASSSTGRELFF. Here the CDR3 DNA reads TGCGCCAGCAGCTCGACAGGGAGGGAGCTGTTTTTT. This chain joins TRBV5-1 and TRBJ2-2, with 7 bases aligning to TRBD1. CDR1 and CDR2 from the germline V gene are SGHRS and YFSETQ. The CDR3 has 12 amino acids. The ends lost 3 bases at V and 9 bases at J; junction bases unmatched: 2.

The chain is built from TRBV5-1 and TRBJ2-5; TRBD1 matches 9 bases. The CDR3 has 15 amino acids. The junction had 9 bases not matched to a gene; V was cut back by 5 bases and J by 4 bases. The V gene's germline CDR1 is SGHRS and CDR2 YFSETQ. CDR3 region: CASSPQGAIVETQYF. In nucleotides, the CDR3 is TGCGCCAGCAGTCCACAGGGGGCAATCGTAGAGACCCAGTACTTC.

Only a few counts were recorded for this clone. The germline gene is not matched at one end of the junction; a read error may be the cause. The gene calls are TRBV7-7 and TRBJ2-1, with D possibly TRBD2 on 5 matching bases. The V gene's germline CDR1 is SSHAT and CDR2 FNYEAQ (reference sequence). CDR3 size: 13 residues. The CDR3 sequence is CASSLGGYSEQFF. The CDR3 region has the DNA TGTGCTAGCAGCTTAGGCGGGTATAGTGAGCAGTTCTTC. Together with reference TRBV7-7 and TRBJ2-1, the CDR3 gives the full variable domain: GAGVSQSPRYKVTKRGQDVTLRCDPISSHATLYWYQQALGQGPEFLTYFNYEAQPDKSGLPSDRFSAERPEGSISTLTIQRTEQRDSAMYRCASSLGGYSEQFFGPGTRLTVL.

The sample holds a few counts of this clone. The chain joins TRBV19 to TRBJ1-1, with 7 bases identical to TRBD1. J lost 3 bases, V lost 6 bases, and 7 bases had no gene match. CDR1 is LNHDA, CDR2 SQIVND, per germline (reference sequence). The CDR3 spans 14 residues. In nucleotides, the CDR3 is TGTGCCAGTAGATCACAGGGGTTGGACACTGAAGCTTTCTTT. Its translation is CASRSQGLDTEAFF. Based on the CDR3 plus reference TRBV19 and TRBJ1-1, the full variable domain is DGGITQSPKYLFRKEGQNVTLSCEQNLNHDAMYWYRQDPGQGLRLIYYSQIVNDFQKGDIAEGYSVSREKKESFPLTVTSAQKNPTAFYLCASRSQGLDTEAFFGQGTRLTVV.

The chain uses TRBV12-3 or TRBV12-4 and TRBJ2-7; D may be TRBD1 (6 bases). This CDR3 spans 12 amino acids. Deletions cut 6 bases from V and 5 bases from J, with 11 bases between. The CDR3 loop is CASSFEGDEQYF. The CDR3 DNA follows: TGTGCCAGCAGCTTCGAGGGGGACGAGCAGTACTTC.

V and J are TRBV13 and TRBJ2-6; maybe TRBD1 (6 bases). This CDR3 is 17 amino acids long. The germline V and J ends were trimmed by 5 bases and 2 bases, with 16 bases remaining between them. CDR1 is PRHDT and CDR2 is FYEKMQ in the germline V gene (reference sequence). CDR3 amino acids: CASSRRMGATGANVLTF. CDR3 bases: TGTGCCAGCAGCCGACGGATGGGGGCTACTGGGGCCAACGTCCTGACTTTC.

This rearrangement joins TRBV5-1 to TRBJ1-5, with 7 bases lining up with TRBD1. The J segment lost 1 base and the V segment lost 1 base, leaving 5 bases of the junction unmatched. The length of the CDR3 is 16 residues. Germline loops: CDR1 SGHRS, CDR2 YFSETQ. The CDR3 region is CASSLSGRGSNQPQHF. In nucleotides, the CDR3 is TGCGCCAGCAGCTTGTCGGGCAGGGGGAGCAATCAGCCCCAGCATTTT.

The chain links TRBV7-6 to TRBJ1-2; D is unclear. The V end was cut by 0 bases, the J end by 1 base, with 3 bases between. The CDR3 totals 13 residues. Germline CDR1 reads SGHVS; CDR2 reads FNYEAQ. CDR3 protein: CASSLANNYGYTF. The CDR3 nucleotides read TGTGCCAGCAGCTTAGCTAATAACTATGGCTACACCTTC.

This rearrangement joins TRBV27 to TRBJ1-1, with TRBD1 matching 11 bases. The CDR3 consists of 17 residues. Per germline, CDR1 MNHEY and CDR2 SMNVEV (reference sequence). The J segment lost 6 bases and the V segment lost 3 bases, leaving 12 bases of the junction unmatched. This CDR3 reads CASSFWTGGASSSEAFF. The CDR3 DNA follows: TGTGCCAGCAGTTTCTGGACAGGGGGCGCGTCGTCCTCTGAAGCTTTCTTT.